Given below is one T cell receptor (beta chain) in context. The antigen remains unidentified. Beta-chain TCR CDR3 regions were amplified from RNA transcripts. HTBI primers were used in a first-round RT-PCR, which preceded a second-round multiplex PCR. TCRdb reprocessed the multiplex PCR reads via MiXCR and lists one record per CDR3 protein. The sample lists about 700,000 distinct CDR3 sequences; 40% were seen once. The diagnosis combined clinical symptoms, thyroxine, TRAb, thyroid ultrasound and orbital computed tomography scans. The CDR3 loop spans 12 amino acids. Germline V gives CDR1 DFQATT, CDR2 SNEGSKA (reference sequence). With 3 bases removed from V and 11 bases from J, the gap between germline ends came to 14 bases. These data are taken from a study of Graves' ophthalmopathy and Graves' hyperthyroidism. Study-level findings and limits: The majority of expanded thyroid clonotypes above 0.001 frequency also occurred in blood. A model of 13 signatures distinguished ophthalmopathy from stable hyperthyroidism at roughly 86% sensitivity and 70% to 84% specificity.

The V gene is TRBV20-1, the J gene TRBJ1-5; tentative D call: TRBD1 (5 bases). Sequencing input: peripheral blood. The TCR originated in an adult man with Graves' ophthalmopathy. This CDR3 reads CSARGRAGAQHF. CDR3 sequence (DNA): TGCAGTGCTAGGGGGCGAGCTGGGGCCCAGCATTTT.